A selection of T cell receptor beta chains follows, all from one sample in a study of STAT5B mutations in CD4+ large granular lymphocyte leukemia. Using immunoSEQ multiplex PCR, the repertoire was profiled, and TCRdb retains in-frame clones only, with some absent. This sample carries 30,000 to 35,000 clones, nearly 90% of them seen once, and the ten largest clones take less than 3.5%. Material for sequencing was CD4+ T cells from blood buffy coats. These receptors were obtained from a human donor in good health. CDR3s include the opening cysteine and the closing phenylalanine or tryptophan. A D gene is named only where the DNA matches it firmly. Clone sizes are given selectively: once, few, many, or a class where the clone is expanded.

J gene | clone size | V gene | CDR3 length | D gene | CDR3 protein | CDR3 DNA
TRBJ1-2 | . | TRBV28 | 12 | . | CASREPSYGYTF | TGTGCCAGCAGGGAACCGAGCTATGGCTACACCTTC
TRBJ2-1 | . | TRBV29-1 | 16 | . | CSVEAGVARSYNEQFF | TGCAGCGTTGAAGCAGGGGTAGCGCGCTCCTACAATGAGCAGTTCTTC
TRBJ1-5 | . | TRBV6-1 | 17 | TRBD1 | CASSEWGTGVTNQPQHF | TGTGCCAGCAGTGAATGGGGGACAGGGGTCACCAATCAGCCCCAGCATTTT
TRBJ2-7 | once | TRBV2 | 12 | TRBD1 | CASKGQSYEQYF | TGTGCCAGCAAGGGACAGTCCTACGAGCAGTACTTC
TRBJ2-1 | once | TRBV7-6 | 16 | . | CASSLVGASSYNEQFF | TGTGCCAGCAGCTTAGTAGGGGCGAGCTCCTACAATGAGCAGTTCTTC
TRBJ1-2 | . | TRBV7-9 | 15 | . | CASSLGLADNYGYTF | TGTGCCAGCAGCTTAGGCCTCGCGGATAACTATGGCTACACCTTC
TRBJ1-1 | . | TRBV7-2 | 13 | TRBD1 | CASSFGQGTEAFF | TGTGCCAGCAGCTTCGGACAGGGCACTGAAGCTTTCTTT
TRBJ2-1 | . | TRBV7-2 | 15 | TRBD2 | CASSELAGESNEQFF | TGTGCCAGCAGCGAACTAGCGGGAGAATCCAATGAGCAGTTCTTC
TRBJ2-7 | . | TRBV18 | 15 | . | CASSPPPGSSYEQYF | TGTGCCAGCTCACCACCGCCGGGAAGCTCCTACGAGCAGTACTTC
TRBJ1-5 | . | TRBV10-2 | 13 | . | CASRNEVRAPQHF | TGCGCCAGCAGGAACGAGGTGAGAGCGCCCCAGCATTTT
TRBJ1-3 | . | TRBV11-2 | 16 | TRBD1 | CASSLAGQGNGNTIYF | TGTGCCAGCAGCTTAGCGGGACAGGGGAATGGAAACACCATATATTTT
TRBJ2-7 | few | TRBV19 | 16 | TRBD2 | CASSMSTSGITYEQYF | TGTGCCAGTAGTATGTCTACTAGCGGGATCACCTACGAGCAGTACTTC
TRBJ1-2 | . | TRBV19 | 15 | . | CASKGGGSGNYGYTF | TGTGCCAGTAAGGGCGGGGGAAGCGGTAACTATGGCTACACCTTC
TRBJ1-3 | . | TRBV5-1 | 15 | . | CASSLVFGSGNTIYF | TGCGCCAGCAGCTTGGTTTTCGGCTCTGGAAACACCATATATTTT
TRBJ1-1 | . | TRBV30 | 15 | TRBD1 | CAWSALDRLNTEAFF | TGTGCCTGGAGTGCGTTGGACAGGTTGAACACTGAAGCTTTCTTT
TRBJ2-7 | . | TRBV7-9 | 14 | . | CASSPQQGFYEQYF | TGTGCCAGCAGCCCACAACAGGGATTCTACGAGCAGTACTTC
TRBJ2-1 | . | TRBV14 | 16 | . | CASSQAPGSSYNEQFF | TGTGCCAGCAGCCAAGCCCCGGGGAGCTCCTACAATGAGCAGTTCTTC
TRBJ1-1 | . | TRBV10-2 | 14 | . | CASKETRLFTEAFF | TGCGCCAGCAAAGAGACAAGACTGTTCACTGAAGCTTTCTTT
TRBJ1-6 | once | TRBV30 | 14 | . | CAWRAGIVFGALHF | TGTGCCTGGAGGGCAGGGATCGTCTTTGGAGCCCTCCACTTT
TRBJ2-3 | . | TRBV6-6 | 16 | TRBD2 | CASSYLGTSDTDTQYF | TGTGCCAGCAGTTACCTCGGGACTAGCGACACAGATACGCAGTATTTT
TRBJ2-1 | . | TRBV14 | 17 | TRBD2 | CASSPRVTSGAGNEQFF | TGTGCCAGCAGCCCGAGGGTGACTAGCGGGGCTGGTAATGAGCAGTTCTTC
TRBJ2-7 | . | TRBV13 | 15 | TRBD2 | CASSHGGSRTSGRDF | TGTGCCAGCAGCCACGGGGGAAGTCGGACTAGCGGGAGGGACTTC
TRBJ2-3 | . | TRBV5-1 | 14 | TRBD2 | CASKLAGARDTQYF | TGCGCCAGCAAACTAGCGGGAGCTCGAGATACGCAGTATTTT
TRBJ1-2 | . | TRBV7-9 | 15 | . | CASSLGTAVNYGYTF | TGTGCCAGCAGCTTAGGGACAGCAGTTAACTATGGCTACACCTTC
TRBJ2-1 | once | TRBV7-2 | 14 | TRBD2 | CASSFSGSVGEQFF | TGTGCCAGCAGCTTTAGCGGGAGTGTAGGCGAGCAGTTCTTC
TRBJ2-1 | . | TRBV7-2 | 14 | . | CASSVGSTNNEQFF | TGTGCCAGCAGCGTCGGGAGTACCAACAATGAGCAGTTCTTC
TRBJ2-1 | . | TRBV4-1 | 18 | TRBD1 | CASSQPPGQVASYNEQFF | TGCGCCAGCAGCCAACCACCCGGACAGGTAGCATCCTACAATGAGCAGTTCTTC
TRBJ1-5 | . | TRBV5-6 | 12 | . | CASSYNNQPQHF | TGTGCCAGCAGCTACAACAATCAGCCCCAGCATTTT
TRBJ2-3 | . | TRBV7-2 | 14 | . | CASSLGLGTDTQYF | TGTGCCAGCAGCTTAGGGCTCGGCACAGATACGCAGTATTTT